This is a list of T cell receptor beta chains from one sample in a study of T cell responses to AZD1222 COVID-19 vaccine. The data were produced by immunoSEQ multiplex PCR, yet TCRdb's version contains in-frame clones alone and is incomplete. Among about 92,000 clones, 65% to 90% were seen once, and the ten largest hold roughly a tenth. Sequenced here: peripheral blood, sampled on day 0 of AZD1222 vaccination. These TCRs come from an adult in good health. Both conserved end residues are part of each CDR3. The D gene is left open where the match is weak. The size field is filled for only some rows; it gives once, few, many or a size class.

>TRBV2|.|.|TRBJ1-2
TGTGCCAGCAGCCCGCTTCAACGGACCGATTACTATGGCTACACCTTC
CASSPLQRTDYYGYTF
>TRBV18|.|.|TRBJ2-1
TGTGCCAGCTCAGCCCTCCAATACAATGAGCAGTTCTTC
CASSALQYNEQFF
>TRBV30|TRBD2|once|TRBJ2-1
TGTGCCCTTAGCGGGAGGGAGATAGCTGAGCAGTTCTTC
CALSGREIAEQFF
>TRBV7-2|TRBD2|.|TRBJ2-7
TGTGCCAGCAGCTTATCCAGCGGGGCCTACGAGCAGTACTTC
CASSLSSGAYEQYF
>TRBV19|TRBD1|.|TRBJ1-3
TGTGCCAGCAACCGTGGACAGGGAAGGTCTGGAAACACCATATATTTT
CASNRGQGRSGNTIYF
>TRBV19|.|once|TRBJ1-1
TGTGCCAGTACCCGGTGGGGGGGCCAGGTCGGCACTGAAGCTTTCTTT
CASTRWGGQVGTEAFF
>TRBV6-5|TRBD1|.|TRBJ1-6
TGTGCCGTTGGCCGGGACAGGGGGAAACCTCTCCACTTT
CAVGRDRGKPLHF
>TRBV6-5|.|.|TRBJ2-7
TGTGCCAGCAGCCCCCGGGACTACGAGCAGTACTTC
CASSPRDYEQYF
>TRBV4-1|TRBD1|once|TRBJ1-5
TGCGCCAGCAGCCAAGCAAGTGGGACAGGGGGCGATCAGCCCCAGCATTTT
CASSQASGTGGDQPQHF
>TRBV23-1|.|few|TRBJ1-2
TGCGCCAGCAGTCAATCCCCGCGGCCGGGGCTCTATGGCTACACCTTC
CASSQSPRPGLYGYTF
>TRBV30|.|.|TRBJ1-5
TGTGCCTGGAGCAATCGGGACGGACAGCCCCAGCATTTT
CAWSNRDGQPQHF
>TRBV7-3|.|.|TRBJ2-2
TGTGCCAGCAGCGGCTCAAACACCGGGGAGCTGTTTTTT
CASSGSNTGELFF
>TRBV5-1|.|once|TRBJ1-1
TGCGCCAGCAGCTCCTCACTCGATTTGAACACTGAAGCTTTCTTT
CASSSSLDLNTEAFF
>TRBV27|TRBD2|.|TRBJ2-7
TGTGCCAGCAGTTTCCTTAGCGGGGGGCTTTCCTACGAGCAGTACTTC
CASSFLSGGLSYEQYF
>TRBV2|TRBD2|few|TRBJ2-3
TGTGCCAGCGGACTAGCGGGACTGCGCACAGATACGCAGTATTTT
CASGLAGLRTDTQYF
>TRBV7-2|.|.|TRBJ2-7
TGTGCCAGCAGCTTAGACAGGGTGAAAGAGCAGTACTTC
CASSLDRVKEQYF
>TRBV19|TRBD1|.|TRBJ1-2
TGTGCCAGTAGCCCCCAGGGGGCCCACTATGGCTACACCTTC
CASSPQGAHYGYTF
>TRBV7-7|.|.|TRBJ2-2
TGTGCCAGCAGCTCGTCGCAGGGAACCTCCACCGGGGAGCTGTTTTTT
CASSSSQGTSTGELFF
>TRBV11-2|.|.|TRBJ1-6
TGTGCCAGCAGCTTAGATCGTGGGGGTTGGAATTCACCCCTCCACTTT
CASSLDRGGWNSPLHF
>TRBV11-2|TRBD2|.|TRBJ2-7
TGTGCCAGCAGCTGGACTAGCGGGTCCTACGAGCAGTACTTC
CASSWTSGSYEQYF
>TRBV30|TRBD1|.|TRBJ1-6
TGTGCCTACGCAGGGGGCCCAAATTCACCCCTCCACTTT
CAYAGGPNSPLHF
>TRBV5-1|TRBD2|.|TRBJ2-2
TGCGCCAGCAGCTTAGCGGGAGAGACCGGGGAGCTGTTTTTT
CASSLAGETGELFF
>TRBV7-2|.|.|TRBJ2-1
TGTGCCAGCAGCACCCCGGACGACTACAATGAGCAGTTCTTC
CASSTPDDYNEQFF
>TRBV11-2|.|.|TRBJ2-7
TGTGCCAGCAGCTTATTAGAGGGGTTCCACCAGCAGTACTTC
CASSLLEGFHQQYF
>TRBV4-1|.|.|TRBJ1-2
TGCGCCAGCAGCCAAGGCTTACAGGTCTTAGTGCGCCGTGGCGGCTACACCTTC
CASSQGLQVLVRRGGYTF
>TRBV20-1|.|.|TRBJ1-2
TGCAGTGCTAGTTCAGGACTAGGAATCGGCTACACCTTC
CSASSGLGIGYTF
>TRBV25-1|.|few|TRBJ1-2
TGTGCCAGCAGTGGCCGGGAGGCTTATGGCTACACCTTC
CASSGREAYGYTF
>TRBV7-3|.|.|TRBJ2-2
TGTGCCAGCAGCTCGGGACCGAACACCGGGGAGCTGTTTTTT
CASSSGPNTGELFF
>TRBV6-5|.|.|TRBJ1-2
TGTGCCAGCAGATCAAGCGGGGAACAGAGTGGCTACACCTTC
CASRSSGEQSGYTF
>TRBV5-4|.|.|TRBJ2-1
TGTGCCAGCAGCCAAGACTCAGCCAGAGACAATGAGCAGTTCTTC
CASSQDSARDNEQFF
>TRBV18|.|.|TRBJ2-2
TGTGCCAGTTCACCATGGAGGGTGGACACCGGGGAGCTGTTTTTT
CASSPWRVDTGELFF
>TRBV5-1|TRBD2|once|TRBJ2-5
TGCGCCAGCAGCTTGGTCGGGGACTACAGAGAGACCCAGTACTTC
CASSLVGDYRETQYF
>TRBV18|TRBD1|once|TRBJ1-5
TGTGCCAGCTCACTTTCCCCGCAGGGGGAGAATCAGCCCCAGCATTTT
CASSLSPQGENQPQHF
>TRBV7-2|.|few|TRBJ1-2
TGTGCCAGCAGCTCCCCGAGGGAAAGGGTCGGCTACACCTTC
CASSSPRERVGYTF
>TRBV7-2|.|.|TRBJ1-3
TGTGCCAGCAGTCAGCCGTGGGGCACCATATATTTT
CASSQPWGTIYF
>TRBV4-1|TRBD2|.|TRBJ2-7
TGCGCCAGCAGCCAAGATTTTGGGACTAGCTTGTTCGAGCAGTACTTC
CASSQDFGTSLFEQYF
>TRBV5-4|.|.|TRBJ2-1
TGTGCCAGCAGCTTGGCGACAGGTCCCCAATCCTACAATGAGCAGTTCTTC
CASSLATGPQSYNEQFF
>TRBV3-1/TRBV3-2|.|.|TRBJ2-3
TGTGCCAGCAGCCAAGGAGATAGCACAGATACGCAGTATTTT
CASSQGDSTDTQYF
>TRBV21-1|.|.|TRBJ2-2
TGTGCCGGATTGAAGAGGGGGACAGCGAACACCGGGGAGCTGTTTTTT
CAGLKRGTANTGELFF
>TRBV7-9|.|.|TRBJ1-2
TGTGCCAGCGCCCAGGGAACAGGTTATGGCTACACCTTC
CASAQGTGYGYTF
>TRBV5-1|.|.|TRBJ1-1
TGCGCCAGCAGCCCCGGGCTCACTGAAGCTTTCTTT
CASSPGLTEAFF
>TRBV6-1|TRBD1|few|TRBJ2-7
TGTGCCAGCAGTGAACTCAGGGACAGGGTCTACGAGCAGTACTTC
CASSELRDRVYEQYF
>TRBV12-3/TRBV12-4|TRBD1|.|TRBJ1-2
TGTGCCAGCAGCTCGGACAGGGGATATGGCTACACCTTC
CASSSDRGYGYTF
>TRBV10-3|.|.|TRBJ2-7
TGTGCCATCAGCGCCGGGCAGAGGAGCACCTACGAGCAGTACTTC
CAISAGQRSTYEQYF
>TRBV28|.|.|TRBJ2-7
TGTGCCAGCAGTTTATACGACGGTTCAGGCGACGAGCAGTACTTC
CASSLYDGSGDEQYF
>TRBV6-1|.|.|TRBJ2-7
TGTGCCAGCAGTGAGTACAGGGCCCTCTACGAGCAGTACTTC
CASSEYRALYEQYF
>TRBV4-1|TRBD1|few|TRBJ2-6
TGCGCCAGCAGCCAGGGCCAGGGGGCCGACGGGGCCAACGTCCTGACTTTC
CASSQGQGADGANVLTF
>TRBV7-2|TRBD2|.|TRBJ2-7
TGTGCCAGCAGCTTAAGACTAGCGGGGGCCTACGAGCAGTACTTC
CASSLRLAGAYEQYF
>TRBV14|.|.|TRBJ1-2
TGTGCCAGCAGCCTATCGACCTATGGCTACACCTTC
CASSLSTYGYTF
>TRBV24-1|TRBD1|.|TRBJ2-1
TGTGCCACTCAGCGGACAGGGGTAAGTGAGCAGTTCTTC
CATQRTGVSEQFF
>TRBV20-1|TRBD1|few|TRBJ2-7
TGCAGTGCTCAGGGGGCGTTCGAGCAGTACTTC
CSAQGAFEQYF